There are a few counts of the clone carrying this T cell receptor (beta chain). What it binds is unknown. The PCR was carried out with 60 Vbeta primers and 13 Jbeta primers. Sequencing was performed with immunoSEQ multiplex PCR; in TCRdb, only in-frame clones are kept and a portion is missing. The table records about 98,000 clones, under 75% of them present only once. This sample was included in a study of cytomegalovirus exposure and HLA in healthy donors. Findings of the study overall: HLA-A and HLA-B allele assignments for most subjects were reportedly predicted accurately using TCR beta sequences. Fewer N-insertions (relative to the approximately 700-donor mean) were reportedly seen in an Asian-associated ancestry cluster in a later analysis. An apparent linkage of common viral pathogens to several of the most significant clusters emerged in a later analysis.

Trimming pared 0 bases from V and 6 bases from J, leaving 17 bases between. The CDR3 length is 17 residues. The V and J genes are TRBV23-1 and TRBJ1-4; perhaps TRBD1 as D (5 bases). TRBV23-1 counts as an open reading frame of uncertain function. This TCR was sampled from a man aged 50-59 years in good health and CMV-seronegative. Sample: PBMCs. The CDR3 spells CASSQSTASSLHEKLFF. The CDR3 DNA is TGCGCCAGCAGTCAATCGACAGCCTCTTCCCTACATGAAAAACTGTTTTTT.